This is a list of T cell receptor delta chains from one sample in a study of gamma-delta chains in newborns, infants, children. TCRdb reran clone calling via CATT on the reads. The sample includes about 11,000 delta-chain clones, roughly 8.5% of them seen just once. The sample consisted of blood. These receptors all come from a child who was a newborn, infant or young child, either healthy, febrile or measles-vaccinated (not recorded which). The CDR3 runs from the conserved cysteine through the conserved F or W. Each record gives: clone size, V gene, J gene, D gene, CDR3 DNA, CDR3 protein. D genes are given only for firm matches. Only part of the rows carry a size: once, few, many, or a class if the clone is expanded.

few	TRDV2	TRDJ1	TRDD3	TGTGCCTGTGACTCTTTACTGGGGGAGTTAACCGATAAACTCATCTTT	CACDSLLGELTDKLIF
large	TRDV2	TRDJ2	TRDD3	TGTGCCTGTGACGTACTGGGGGATACAGCACAACTCTTCTTT	CACDVLGDTAQLFF
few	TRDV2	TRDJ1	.	TGTGCCTGTGACACCGTGGGGCCCTACACCGATAAACTCATCTTT	CACDTVGPYTDKLIF
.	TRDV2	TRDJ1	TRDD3	TGTGCCTGTGACAAACTGGGGGATGCCGATAAACTCATCTTT	CACDKLGDADKLIF
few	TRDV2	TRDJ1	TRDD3	TGTGCCTGTGACCTCTGGGGGCCAGCTACCGATAAACTCATCTTC	CACDLWGPATDKLIF
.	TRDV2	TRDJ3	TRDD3	TGTGCCTGTGACACCGTCTCACTGGGGGATACCTGGGACACCCGACAGATGTTTTTC	CACDTVSLGDTWDTRQMFF
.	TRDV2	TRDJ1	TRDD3	TGTGCCTGTGACACCTTGGTACTGGGGGATACGGAAGACACCGATAAACTCATCTTT	CACDTLVLGDTEDTDKLIF
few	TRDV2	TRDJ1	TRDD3	TGTGCCTGTGACACCATGATACTGGGGGACTCAAATTACACCGATAAACTCATCTTT	CACDTMILGDSNYTDKLIF
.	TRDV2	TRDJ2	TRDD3	TGTGCCTGTGGCACGGTACTGGGGGACCGAACTTTGACAGCACAACTCTTCTTT	CACGTVLGDRTLTAQLFF
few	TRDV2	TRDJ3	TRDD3	TGTGCCTGTGACACTGGGGGATACGCTCTGAGCTCCTGGGACACCCGACAGATGTTTTTC	CACDTGGYALSSWDTRQMFF
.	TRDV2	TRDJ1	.	TGTGCCTGTGACGGCCTGCCCCAGGAAAACCCTAAGACCGATAAACTCATCTTT	CACDGLPQENPKTDKLIF
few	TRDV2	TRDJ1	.	TGTGCCTGTGACACTTTGGGGGTGTACACCGATAAACTCATCTTT	CACDTLGVYTDKLIF
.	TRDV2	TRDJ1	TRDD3	TGTGCCTGTGACCGAATACTGGGGGATACATCGGTCACCGATAAACTCATCTTT	CACDRILGDTSVTDKLIF
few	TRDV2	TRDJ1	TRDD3	TGTGCCTGTGACTCACTACTGGGGGATACGACCGATAAACTCATCTTT	CACDSLLGDTTDKLIF
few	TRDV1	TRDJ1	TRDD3	TGTGCTCTTGGGGAAACCGCCTTAAACCGGGCGTACTGGGGGATACTTTCCGATAAACTCATCTTT	CALGETALNRAYWGILSDKLIF
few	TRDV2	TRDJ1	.	TGTGCCTGTGACACCCTGGAGATCACCGATAAACTCATCTTT	CACDTLEITDKLIF
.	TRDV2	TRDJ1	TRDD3	TGTGCCTGTGACACCGTTGGGGGAATTTACGATAAACTCATCTTT	CACDTVGGIYDKLIF
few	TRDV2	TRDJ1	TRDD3	TGTGCCTGTGACACCGTCCAGCCCTTACTGGGGAACACCGATAAACTCATCTTT	CACDTVQPLLGNTDKLIF
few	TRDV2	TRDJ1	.	TGTGCCTGTGACGGGATAGATACCCCTACCGATAAACTCATCTTT	CACDGIDTPTDKLIF
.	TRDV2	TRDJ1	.	TGTGCCTGTGACCCCCTTCCTACTGGGGGACGGTACACCGATAAACTCATCTTT	CACDPLPTGGRYTDKLIF
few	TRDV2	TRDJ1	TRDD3	TGTGCCTGTGACCCTGTACTGGGGGATACCTGGAGAACCGATAAACTCATCTTT	CACDPVLGDTWRTDKLIF
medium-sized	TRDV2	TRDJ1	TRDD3	TGTGCCTGTGACACCGTTGGGGGATCCGATAAACTCATCTTT	CACDTVGGSDKLIF
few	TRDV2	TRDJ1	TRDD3	TGTGCCTGTGACACCGCTGGGGGATCCCGGTACACCGATAAACTCATCTTT	CACDTAGGSRYTDKLIF
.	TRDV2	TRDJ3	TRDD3	TGTGCCTGTGACACGGTGGGGGAGAGCTCCTGGGACACCCGACAGATGTTTTTC	CACDTVGESSWDTRQMFF
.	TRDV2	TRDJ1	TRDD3	TGTGCCTGTGACTCCGTACTGGGGATTCCCACCGATAAACTCATCTTT	CACDSVLGIPTDKLIF
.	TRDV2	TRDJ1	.	TGTGCCTGTGACCCCGTCCCATACACCGATAAACTCATCTTT	CACDPVPYTDKLIF
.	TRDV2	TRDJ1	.	TGTGCCTGTGACACGATTACTGGGCTAGGAGGGAAACTCATCTTT	CACDTITGLGGKLIF
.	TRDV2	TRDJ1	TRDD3	TGTGCCTGTGACACAGTCGGTGTACTGGGGGATACAGCTCCGTACACCGATAAACTCATCTTT	CACDTVGVLGDTAPYTDKLIF
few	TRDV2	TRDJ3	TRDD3	TGTGCCTGTGACACCGCTGGGGGACCCTCGAGCTCCTGGGACGCCCGACAGATGTTTTTC	CACDTAGGPSSSWDARQMFF
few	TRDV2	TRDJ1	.	TGTGCCTGTGACACCGTCACGACCCAGATGTACACCGATAAACTCATCTTT	CACDTVTTQMYTDKLIF
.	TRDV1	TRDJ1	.	TGTGCTCTTGGGGAACTAGGGTGCCATCTGGTCTACACCGATAAACTCATCTTT	CALGELGCHLVYTDKLIF
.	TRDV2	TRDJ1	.	TGTGCCTGTGAAGAGATTTACACCGATAAACTCATCTTT	CACEEIYTDKLIF
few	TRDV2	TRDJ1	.	TGTGCCTGTGATCCCCTTACTGGCACCGATAAACTCATCTTT	CACDPLTGTDKLIF
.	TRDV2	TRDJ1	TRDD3	TGTGCCTGTGACAAACTGGGGGATACCCCAAAACTCATCTTT	CACDKLGDTPKLIF
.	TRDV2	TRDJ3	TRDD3	TGTGCCTGTGACACCGTTACTGGGGATGCCTGGGACACCCGACAGATGTTTTTC	CACDTVTGDAWDTRQMFF
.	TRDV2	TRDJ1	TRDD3	TGTGCCTGTGACGCCCTACTGGGGGATACCGACACCGATAAACTCATCTTT	CACDALLGDTDTDKLIF
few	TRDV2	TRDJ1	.	TGTGCCTGTGACACCATGGGGGCACCCGATAAACTCATCTTT	CACDTMGAPDKLIF
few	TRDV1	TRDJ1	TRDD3	TGTGCTCTTGGGGAATCGTGTGGGCTGGGGGATACCGATAAACTCATCTTT	CALGESCGLGDTDKLIF
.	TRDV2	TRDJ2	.	TGTGCCTGTGACACCTTCCCCGGTGGAGCACAACTCTTCTTT	CACDTFPGGAQLFF
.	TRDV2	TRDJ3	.	TGTGCCTGTGACACCTTACTGAGCTCCTGGGACACCCGACAGATGTTTTTC	CACDTLLSSWDTRQMFF
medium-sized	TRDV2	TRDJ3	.	TGTGCCTGCTTTCCAATCTCTGGGCTTGGCTCCTGGGACACCCGACAGATGTTTTTC	CACFPISGLGSWDTRQMFF
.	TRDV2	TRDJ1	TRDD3	TGTGCCTGTGACTTTGTGGGGGATACGGGGGCCGATAAACTCATCTTT	CACDFVGDTGADKLIF